Below, 29 T cell receptor beta chains from the same sample are listed, as sequenced in a study of cytomegalovirus exposure and HLA in healthy donors. Researchers ran the PCR with 60 Vbeta and 13 Jbeta primers. Clones were sequenced by immunoSEQ multiplex PCR, and TCRdb holds only the in-frame ones, with some missing. The sample has about 140,000 clones, less than 80% seen once. Sequenced material: PBMCs. The receptors stem from a man over 45 in good health and CMV-seropositive.

CDR3 nucleotide sequence: TGCGCCAGCAGCCAAGATGCGACAGTCTATGGCTACACCTTC. This encodes CASSQDATVYGYTF. The rearrangement uses TRBV4-3 and TRBJ1-2; possible D gene TRBD1, 5 bases. Trimming removed 0 bases at V and 4 bases at J, with 9 bases between. This CDR3 contains 14 residues. Germline V gene sequence: CDR1 LGHNA, CDR2 YSLEER.

V is TRBV20-1 and J is TRBJ2-1; D call uncertain. The germline V and J ends were trimmed by 3 bases and 9 bases, with 9 bases remaining between them. Germline V gives CDR1 DFQATT, CDR2 SNEGSKA (reference sequence). The CDR3 contains 11 residues. Here the CDR3 reads CSASVPSEQFF. CDR3 DNA sequence: TGCAGTGCTAGTGTCCCGAGTGAGCAGTTCTTC.

This sequence joins TRBV5-1 and TRBJ1-1, with D unresolved. Trimming stripped 10 bases from V and 4 bases from J, with 14 bases between. The CDR3 runs 12 residues. CDR1 is SGHRS and CDR2 is YFSETQ in the germline V gene. The DNA of the CDR3 is TGCGCCTCCTTCGGGGAGAGCACTGAAGCTTTCTTT. Translated, it gives CASFGESTEAFF.

This clone was seen a few times. This chain uses TRBV13 with TRBJ2-1, with 13 bases lining up with TRBD2. The CDR3 runs 18 residues. Germline-derived CDR1 and CDR2 are PRHDT and FYEKMQ (reference sequence). Trimming took 4 bases from V and 3 from J; bases not matched to a gene: 9. The CDR3 coding sequence is TGTGCCAGCAGCTCCAGACTAGCGGGGGGCCCCATCTACAATGAGCAGTTCTTC. This sequence encodes CASSSRLAGGPIYNEQFF.

The CDR3 region has the DNA TGTGCCAGCAGTGAAAACGTCGGAGAGACCCAGTACTTC. Its protein product is CASSENVGETQYF. The rearrangement uses TRBV2 and TRBJ2-5, with D uncertain. The CDR3 has 13 amino acids. Germline CDR1 and CDR2: SNHLY and FYNNEI. V lost 2 bases and J lost 4, with 8 bases in between. The full variable domain, its missing parts supplied by reference TRBV2 and TRBJ2-5, is EPEVTQTPSHQVTQMGQEVILRCVPISNHLYFYWYRQILGQKVEFLVSFYNNEISEKSEIFDDQFSVERPDGSNFTLKIRSTKLEDSAMYFCASSENVGETQYFGPGTRLLVL.

The chain carries TRBV7-8 and TRBJ1-2, with D perhaps matching TRBD1 (6 bases). The CDR3 runs to 15 residues. Germline V gene data show CDR1 as SGHVS and CDR2 as FQNEAQ. Trimming shortened V by 5 bases and J by 2 bases, and 15 bases separated the two germline ends. CDR3 bases: TGTGCCAGCAGCCAGACATTTGGGGGCAACTATGGCTACACCTTC. Amino acid sequence: CASSQTFGGNYGYTF.

This clone was counted once. This rearrangement joins TRBV15 to TRBJ1-5; D uncertain. Trimming stripped 0 bases from V and 8 bases from J, with 14 bases between. CDR1 and CDR2 from the germline V gene are LNHNV and YYDKDF (reference sequence). CDR3 length: 15 residues. The CDR3 region is CATSRDLTTGEPQHF. The CDR3 DNA sequence: TGTGCCACCAGCAGAGATTTGACCACCGGAGAGCCCCAGCATTTT.

The V and J genes are TRBV6-1 and TRBJ1-2; D ambiguous. The CDR3 totals 14 residues. V was clipped by 5 bases and J by 2 bases, with 12 bases between them. In germline, CDR1 is MNHNS, CDR2 SASEGT. Here the CDR3 DNA reads TGTGCCAGCAGTAATTTATGGCCCAACTATGGCTACACCTTC. Its translation: CASSNLWPNYGYTF.

This chain links TRBV5-5 with TRBJ1-1; perhaps TRBD1 as D (5 bases). The V end lost 5 bases, the J end lost 6 bases, and 11 bases lay between the germline ends. Germline V gene lookup returns CDR1 SGHKS and CDR2 YYEKEE (reference sequence). This CDR3 has 12 amino acids. CDR3 DNA sequence: TGTGCCAGCAGATGGGGGGAGGCTGAAGCTTTCTTT. Translated, it gives CASRWGEAEAFF.

In this sample, this clone turned up once. The gene calls are TRBV7-3 and TRBJ2-3; no reliable D call. The germline V and J ends were trimmed by 4 bases and 2 bases, with 7 bases remaining between them. Germline V gene sequence: CDR1 SGHTA, CDR2 FQGTGA. This CDR3 is built from 13 residues. CDR3 coding DNA: TGTGCCAGCAGCTGGTCACACACAGATACGCAGTATTTT. Amino acids: CASSWSHTDTQYF.

This clone showed up just a few times. The rearrangement uses TRBV29-1 and TRBJ1-1; possibly TRBD1 for D (5 bases). Germline V gives CDR1 SQVTM, CDR2 ANQGSEA. The CDR3 contains 11 residues. V was trimmed by 7 bases and J by 1 base, leaving 7 bases between them. CDR3 DNA: TGCAGCGCTGACAGGAACACTGAAGCTTTCTTT. Its translation is CSADRNTEAFF.

The V gene is TRBV11-2, the J gene TRBJ2-3; TRBD1 matches at 7 bases. The V gene's germline CDR1 is SGHAT and CDR2 FQNNGV. After removal of 3 bases from V and 4 bases from J, the junction contained 4 bases not matched to a gene. The CDR3 has 14 amino acids. CDR3 DNA: TGTGCCAGCAGCTTCTCGAGGGGGCCAGATACGCAGTATTTT. Translation gives CASSFSRGPDTQYF.

This clone has just a few counts. This chain joins TRBV4-2 and TRBJ2-5; a possible D gene is TRBD2 (6 bases). The V end was cut by 5 bases, the J end by 7 bases, with 17 bases between. The CDR3 length is 14 residues. Germline V lookup: CDR1 LGHNA, CDR2 YNFKEQ. The DNA of the CDR3 is TGTGCCAGCAGCTCAGCGGGCAGTTTGGGGACCCAGTACTTC. Protein sequence: CASSSAGSLGTQYF.

The chain uses TRBV10-1 and TRBJ2-5, with D perhaps matching TRBD1 (5 bases). The J call is uncertain, as TRBJ2-7 better fits the DNA end. Looked up from germline, CDR1 is WNHNN and CDR2 is SYGVQD (reference sequence). The CDR3 loop spans 14 amino acids. As DNA, the CDR3 is TGCGCCAGCAGTGAGTCAGGGGCGCCTGGCGAGCAGTACTTC. This gives the protein CASSESGAPGEQYF.

This chain joins TRBV9 and TRBJ2-7; 8 nucleotides agree with TRBD2. Germline CDR1 and CDR2: SGDLS and YYNGEE. V trimming: 2 bases; J trimming: 5 bases; junction bases outside the gene matches: 6. The CDR3 has 14 amino acids. CDR3 protein: CASSVGTSSDEQYF. The CDR3 nucleotides read TGTGCCAGCAGCGTCGGGACTAGTTCCGACGAGCAGTACTTC.

This chain connects TRBV5-1 to TRBJ2-1; 13 nucleotides match TRBD2. Losses at the gene ends were 4 bases for V and 0 bases for J; bases not matched to a gene: 4. There are 17 residues in the CDR3. Germline CDR1 reads SGHRS; CDR2 reads YFSETQ. The DNA of the CDR3 is TGCGCCAGCAGCCTGCGGACTAGCGGGGGCTCCTACAATGAGCAGTTCTTC. It translates to CASSLRTSGGSYNEQFF.

This rearrangement joins TRBV19 to TRBJ2-5; D might be TRBD1 (6 bases). The CDR3 loop spans 13 amino acids. CDR1 and CDR2 from the germline V gene are LNHDA and SQIVND (reference sequence). V lost 6 bases and J lost 1, with 9 bases in between. The CDR3 nucleotides are TGTGCCAGTAGCAGGGGTCTCCAAGAGACCCAGTACTTC. Translated, it gives CASSRGLQETQYF.

The chain uses TRBV10-3 and TRBJ2-5; 7 positions agree with TRBD1. This CDR3 has 14 residues. Germline CDR1 is ENHRY and CDR2 is SYGVKD. V gave up 0 bases and J gave up 7 bases; unmatched junction bases: 5. For the CDR3, the DNA is TGTGCCATCAGTGAGTCAAGGGGGCGCGGGACCCAGTACTTC. Protein product: CAISESRGRGTQYF.

The chain combines TRBV7-9 with TRBJ2-6, with D possibly matching TRBD1 (5 bases). Germline lookup yields CDR1 SEHNR and CDR2 FQNEAQ (reference sequence). V was trimmed by 9 bases and J by 1 base, leaving 7 bases between them. The CDR3 has 13 residues. The CDR3 DNA sequence: TGTGCCAGTAGGGGTTCTGGGGCCAACGTCCTGACTTTC. The encoded protein is CASRGSGANVLTF.

The CDR3: CASSPGTGRNHGYTF. CDR3 DNA: TGTGCCAGCTCACCTGGGACAGGGAGGAATCATGGCTACACCTTC. The rearrangement joins TRBV18 to TRBJ1-2; 9 bases fit TRBD1. J lost 6 bases, V lost 3 bases, and 8 bases had no gene match. The CDR3 spans 15 residues. Germline lookup yields CDR1 KGHSH and CDR2 LQKENI.

This clone was seen only once. The rearrangement links TRBV6-1 to TRBJ2-1; TRBD2 is a possible D gene (5 bases). Germline assignment: CDR1 MNHNS and CDR2 SASEGT. The CDR3 is 13 amino acids. Trimming took off 8 bases at V and 4 bases at J, with 12 bases between the two ends. The CDR3 coding sequence is TGTGCCAGCCAACTGGACTTATACAATGAGCAGTTCTTC. Its translation: CASQLDLYNEQFF.

The chain recombines TRBV7-3 with TRBJ2-1; 8 nucleotides match TRBD2. This CDR3 region has 16 residues. Germline CDR1 SGHTA, CDR2 FQGTGA. The V gene end was trimmed by 5 bases and the J gene end by 9 bases; junction bases not matched to a gene: 15. The CDR3 nucleotides are TGTGCCAGCAGCCGTGGGGGAGCGGGAGTAGGGAGTGAGCAGTTCTTC. It specifies CASSRGGAGVGSEQFF.

V and J are TRBV29-1 and TRBJ1-1; 7 nucleotides line up with TRBD1. Germline lookup yields CDR1 SQVTM and CDR2 ANQGSEA. The CDR3 consists of 15 residues. The V and J ends lost 2 bases and 5 bases, in that order; junction bases with no gene match: 11. CDR3 residues: CSVESREGARTEAFF. The CDR3 DNA is TGCAGCGTTGAATCAAGAGAGGGGGCACGAACTGAAGCTTTCTTT.

This clone was seen a few times. V usage is TRBV5-6 and J usage is TRBJ2-1; D ambiguous. Germline V gene data show CDR1 as SGHDT and CDR2 as YYEEEE. V dropped 3 bases and J dropped 5 bases, with 12 bases sitting between them. The CDR3 totals 14 residues. The CDR3 loop reads CASSSYGLHNEQFF. The CDR3 DNA reads as TGTGCCAGCAGCTCTTATGGCCTCCACAATGAGCAGTTCTTC. Using reference TRBV5-6 and TRBJ2-1 for the parts outside the CDR3, the full variable domain is DAGVTQSPTHLIKTRGQQVTLRCSPKSGHDTVSWYQQALGQGPQFIFQYYEEEERQRGNFPDRFSGHQFPNYSSELNVNALLLGDSALYLCASSSYGLHNEQFFGPGTRLTVL.

The chain employs TRBV5-6 and TRBJ1-2; no firm D call. The CDR3 is made up of 12 amino acids. V gave up 7 bases and J gave up 2 bases, with 9 bases separating them. Germline loops: CDR1 SGHDT, CDR2 YYEEEE. The CDR3 protein is CASEGGNYGYTF. The CDR3 DNA follows: TGTGCCAGCGAAGGAGGGAACTATGGCTACACCTTC.

This clone appeared once. V gene TRBV5-1 combines with J gene TRBJ2-1; a weak D match, TRBD1 (5 bases). V was trimmed by 0 bases and J by 5 bases, leaving 9 bases between them. The CDR3 runs to 14 residues. Germline-derived CDR1 and CDR2 are SGHRS and YFSETQ. In DNA, the CDR3 is TGCGCCAGCAGCTTGGGACAGAATAACAATGAGCAGTTCTTC. Amino acid sequence: CASSLGQNNNEQFF.

J is TRBJ1-6 and V is TRBV6-6, with unresolved D. This CDR3 is built from 15 residues. Germline V CDR1 and CDR2: MNHNY, SVGAGI (reference sequence). The V end was cut by 2 bases, the J end by 7 bases, with 12 bases between. The CDR3 DNA reads as TGTGCCAGCAGTTACGGTGCGGGAGAGAATTCACCCCTCCACTTT. Translation: CASSYGAGENSPLHF.

This sequence joins TRBV18 and TRBJ2-7, with 7 nucleotides matching TRBD2. The CDR3 is 11 residues long. Per germline, CDR1 KGHSH and CDR2 LQKENI. J gave up 6 bases and V 6 bases, and 2 bases lay outside the gene matches. The CDR3 spells CASSPGGEQYF. The CDR3 DNA sequence: TGTGCCAGCTCCCCGGGGGGCGAGCAGTACTTC. Full variable domain (remainder filled in from reference TRBV18 and TRBJ2-7): NAGVMQNPRHLVRRRGQEARLRCSPMKGHSHVYWYRQLPEEGLKFMVYLQKENIIDESGMPKERFSAEFPKEGPSILRIQQVVRGDSAAYFCASSPGGEQYFGPGTRLTVT.

This sequence joins TRBV5-1 and TRBJ1-5; a possible D gene is TRBD1 (5 bases). This CDR3 has 15 residues. Germline V gene lookup returns CDR1 SGHRS and CDR2 YFSETQ. V lost 0 bases and J lost 6, with 13 bases in between. The CDR3 loop reads CASSLGINQGQPQHF. Written as DNA, the CDR3 is TGCGCCAGCAGCTTGGGGATAAACCAGGGTCAGCCCCAGCATTTT.